This T cell receptor beta chain was documented in a study of T cells after yellow fever vaccination. Across the study: Fractions of low cell number were prepared using SMART-Seq v4 Ultra Low Input. Study findings and constraints: Only a small proportion of the clonotypes turned up in both the CD4 and the CD8 compartments, likely arising from convergent recombination.

This clonotype was seen at least ten times. Its antigen is unidentified. 5'RACE template switching produced TCR cDNA carrying a universal primer site and UMIs. TCRdb passed the 5' RACE reads through MiXCR, listing each CDR3 protein once. The table lists around 100,000 distinct CDR3 sequences, 8% to 9.5% of them singletons. Trimming pared 3 bases from V and 4 bases from J, leaving 10 bases between. This CDR3 contains 13 residues. The chain carries TRBV12-3 or TRBV12-4 and TRBJ2-7; no definite D call. This receptor was obtained from a young man who received the YFV17D yellow fever vaccine. Material: CD8+ T cells sorted from PBMCs, obtained 45 days after the yellow fever booster vaccination. Here the CDR3 reads CASSFSSVYEQYF. Here the CDR3 DNA reads TGTGCCAGCAGTTTCTCCTCGGTGTACGAGCAGTACTTC.